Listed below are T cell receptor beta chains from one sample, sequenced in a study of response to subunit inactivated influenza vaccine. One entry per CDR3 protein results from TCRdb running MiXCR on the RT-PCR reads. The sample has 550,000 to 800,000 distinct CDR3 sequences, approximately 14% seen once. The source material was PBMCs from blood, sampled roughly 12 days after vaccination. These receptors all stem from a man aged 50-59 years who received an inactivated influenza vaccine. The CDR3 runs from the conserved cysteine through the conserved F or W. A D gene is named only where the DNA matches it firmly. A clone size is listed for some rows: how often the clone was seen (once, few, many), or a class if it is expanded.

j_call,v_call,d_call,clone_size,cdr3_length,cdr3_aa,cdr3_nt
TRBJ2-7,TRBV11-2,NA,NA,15,CASSLAWRNDYEQYF,TGTGCCAGCAGCTTAGCGTGGCGGAATGACTACGAGCAGTACTTC
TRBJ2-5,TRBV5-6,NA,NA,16,CASSSPGTPNQETQYF,TGTGCCAGCAGCTCCCCCGGGACACCGAACCAAGAGACCCAGTACTTC
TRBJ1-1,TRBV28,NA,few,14,CASRGWTEGTEAFF,TGTGCCAGCAGAGGATGGACGGAAGGCACTGAAGCTTTCTTT
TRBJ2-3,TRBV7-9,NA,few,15,CASSRAGLDADTQYF,TGTGCCAGCAGCCGGGCTGGGCTCGACGCAGATACGCAGTATTTT
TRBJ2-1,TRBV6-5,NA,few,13,CASTFGHFNEQFF,TGTGCCAGCACGTTTGGACACTTCAATGAGCAGTTCTTC
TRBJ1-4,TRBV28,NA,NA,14,CASSLNPFNEKLFF,TGTGCCAGCAGTTTAAATCCGTTTAATGAAAAACTGTTTTTT
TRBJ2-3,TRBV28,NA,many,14,CASSLLRGTDTQYF,TGTGCCAGCAGTTTATTGCGGGGCACAGATACGCAGTATTTT
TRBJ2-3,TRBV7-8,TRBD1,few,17,CASSLLPGQGIFHTQYF,TGTGCCAGCAGCTTATTACCGGGACAGGGAATTTTCCATACGCAGTATTTT
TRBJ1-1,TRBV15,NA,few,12,CATSRGGTEAFF,TGTGCCACCAGCAGAGGGGGGACTGAAGCTTTCTTT
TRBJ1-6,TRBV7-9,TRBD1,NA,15,CASSPRTGTSSPLHF,TGTGCCAGCAGCCCTAGGACAGGCACAAGTTCACCCCTCCACTTT
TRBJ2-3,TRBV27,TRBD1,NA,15,CASSFADRGTDTQYF,TGTGCCAGCAGCTTCGCCGACAGGGGCACAGATACGCAGTATTTT
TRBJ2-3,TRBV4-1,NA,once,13,CASRQRTTDTQYF,TGCGCCAGCAGACAAAGGACGACAGATACGCAGTATTTT
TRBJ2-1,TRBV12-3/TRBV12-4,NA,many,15,CASSWGRGDYNEQFF,TGTGCCAGCAGTTGGGGCAGGGGTGACTACAATGAGCAGTTCTTC
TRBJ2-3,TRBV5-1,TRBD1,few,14,CASSLATGEDTQYF,TGCGCCAGCAGCTTGGCGACAGGGGAGGATACGCAGTATTTT
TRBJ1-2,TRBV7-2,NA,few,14,CASSFGPALDGYTF,TGTGCCAGCAGCTTCGGACCGGCTCTTGATGGCTACACCTTC
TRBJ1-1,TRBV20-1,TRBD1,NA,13,CSARAGQVPEAFF,TGCAGTGCTAGAGCGGGACAGGTCCCTGAAGCTTTCTTT
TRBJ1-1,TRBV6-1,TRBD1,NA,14,CASTPTGGSTEAFF,TGTGCCAGCACCCCGACAGGGGGGAGCACTGAAGCTTTCTTT
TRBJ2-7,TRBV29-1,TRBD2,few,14,CSVRGLAQNYEQYF,TGCAGCGTCAGAGGACTAGCGCAAAACTACGAGCAGTACTTC
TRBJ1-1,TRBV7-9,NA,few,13,CASSERGAPEAFF,TGTGCCAGCAGCGAAAGGGGGGCGCCTGAAGCTTTCTTT
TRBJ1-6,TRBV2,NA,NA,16,CASSELRGQNNSPLHF,TGTGCCAGCAGTGAATTGAGAGGACAGAATAATTCACCCCTCCACTTT
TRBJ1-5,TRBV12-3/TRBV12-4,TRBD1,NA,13,CASRTGSNQPQHF,TGTGCCAGCAGGACAGGGTCAAATCAGCCCCAGCATTTT
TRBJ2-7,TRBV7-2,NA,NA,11,CASSFSVEQYF,TGTGCCAGCAGCTTTTCGGTCGAGCAGTACTTC
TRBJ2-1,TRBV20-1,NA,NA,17,CSARGVGDLAGLNEQFF,TGCAGTGCTAGGGGCGTGGGAGATTTAGCAGGCCTCAATGAGCAGTTCTTC
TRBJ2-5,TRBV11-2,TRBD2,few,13,CASSTGLAGSTNF,TGTGCCAGCAGCACAGGACTAGCGGGATCCACAAACTTC
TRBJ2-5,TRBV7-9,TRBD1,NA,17,CASLGGVRGLVRETQYF,TGTGCCAGCCTCGGAGGTGTCAGGGGGCTGGTTAGAGAGACCCAGTACTTC
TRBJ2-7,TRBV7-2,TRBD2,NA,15,CASSSRLAGTYEQYF,TGTGCCAGCAGCTCCCGACTAGCGGGAACCTACGAGCAGTACTTC
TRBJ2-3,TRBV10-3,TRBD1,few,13,CAITRDSSDTQYF,TGTGCCATCACCCGGGACAGTTCAGATACGCAGTATTTT
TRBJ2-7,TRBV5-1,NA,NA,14,CASSLVQGPHEQYF,TGCGCCAGCAGCTTGGTCCAAGGACCCCACGAGCAGTACTTC
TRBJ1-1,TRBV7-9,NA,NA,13,CASSLAIRTEAFF,TGTGCCAGCAGCTTAGCTATCAGGACTGAAGCTTTCTTT
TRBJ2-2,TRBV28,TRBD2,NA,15,CASSPTSVGTGELFF,TGTGCCAGCAGCCCAACTAGCGTCGGTACCGGGGAGCTGTTTTTT
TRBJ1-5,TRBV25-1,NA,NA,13,CASSEADFQPQHF,TGTGCCAGCAGTGAAGCGGACTTCCAGCCCCAGCATTTT
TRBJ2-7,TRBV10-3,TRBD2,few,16,CAISDSGTSGSYEQYF,TGTGCCATCAGCGATTCCGGGACTAGCGGGAGCTACGAGCAGTACTTC
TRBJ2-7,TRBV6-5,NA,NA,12,CASSYSGREQYF,TGTGCCAGCAGTTACTCTGGGCGCGAGCAGTACTTC
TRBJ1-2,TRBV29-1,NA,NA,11,CSVADVYGYTF,TGCAGCGTCGCGGACGTCTATGGCTACACCTTC
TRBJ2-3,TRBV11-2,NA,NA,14,CASSLGGAKDTQYF,TGTGCCAGCAGCTTAGGGGGGGCCAAAGATACGCAGTATTTT
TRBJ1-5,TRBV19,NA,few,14,CASEAGTSNQPQHF,TGTGCCAGTGAAGCAGGGACTAGCAATCAGCCCCAGCATTTT
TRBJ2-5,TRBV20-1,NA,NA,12,CSAIPGQETQYF,TGCAGTGCTATCCCCGGCCAAGAGACCCAGTACTTC
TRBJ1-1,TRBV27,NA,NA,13,CASSLSTSTEAFF,TGTGCCAGCAGTTTATCGACTAGCACTGAAGCTTTCTTT
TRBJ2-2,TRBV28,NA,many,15,CASRGGTLNTGELFF,TGTGCCAGCAGGGGGGGGACACTGAACACCGGGGAGCTGTTTTTT
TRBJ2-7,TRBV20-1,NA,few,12,CSAAGSSYEQYF,TGCAGTGCAGCAGGGTCCTCCTACGAGCAGTACTTC
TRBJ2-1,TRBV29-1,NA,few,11,CSVATYNEQFF,TGCAGCGTTGCAACCTACAATGAGCAGTTCTTC